The clone carrying this T cell receptor beta chain appeared a few times. Its specificity is unknown. Only in-frame clones appear in the TCRdb table, and some are missing; sequencing was by immunoSEQ multiplex PCR. Among tens of thousands of clones, about 64% were seen once, and the ten largest hold just over 50%. This CDR3 is 14 amino acids long. The germline gives CDR1 SGHRS, CDR2 YFSETQ. The V end lost 0 bases, the J end lost 2 bases, and 9 bases lay between the germline ends. The data were taken from a study of shared clonotypes between healthy human individuals. Points from the study as a whole: Naive subsets typically showed greater estimated richness than memory subsets.

CD45RO+ cells were combined with CCR7-negative CD45RA+ TemRA cells to form CD8 memory. The specimen sequenced was memory CD8+ T cells sorted from blood. Subset indicated: CD45RO+ cells pooled with CCR7-negative TemRA cells. The clonotype comes from a young man in good health. The chain couples TRBV5-1 to TRBJ2-7; D possibly corresponds to TRBD1 (6 bases). CDR3 region: CASSLGTAAYEQYF. In nucleotides, the CDR3 is TGCGCCAGCAGCTTGGGGACAGCCGCCTACGAGCAGTACTTC.